This T cell receptor (beta chain) was observed in a study of cytomegalovirus exposure and HLA in healthy donors. Study-wide background: Among approximately 390 genotyped donors, 65% to 90% fell in the Caucasian-associated ancestry cluster.

In regard to this clone: The antigen remains unidentified.

Primers included in the PCR were 60 Vbeta and 13 Jbeta primers. The method was immunoSEQ multiplex PCR; TCRdb's version includes in-frame clones alone and lacks a portion of them. The table has 100,000 to 150,000 clones, 73% seen once; the top ten hold more than 2%. Broader study findings: Later on, analysis showed that most CMV-associated TCR beta chains appeared to be HLA-restricted. According to the study, 160 or so TCR beta chains were cytomegalovirus-associated. Near-uniform donor sequencing depth was presumed by presence/absence analyses.

Trimming pared 1 base from V and 1 base from J, leaving 7 bases between. CDR3 length: 14 amino acids. Germline CDR1 is SGHAT and CDR2 is FQNNGV. Material: PBMCs. The receptor was isolated from a woman aged 35 to 49 in good health and CMV-seropositive. This chain joins TRBV11-2 and TRBJ1-1; D call uncertain. The CDR3 nucleotides read TGTGCCAGCAGCTTAGCAGTTCCGAACACTGAAGCTTTCTTT. Its translation is CASSLAVPNTEAFF.